Sequencing of this T cell receptor beta chain was carried out in a study of blood T cell repertoires in COVID-19 (dated by TCRdb to 2018 to 2021). Regarding the study in general: Samples covering the acute and convalescent phases of COVID-19 were provided by collaborators in the United States, Italy and Spain. The material from the prospective study consisted of cDNA or gDNA derived from T cells, B-cell-depleted T cells, or PBMCs. Subjects who had been exposed to COVID-19, were actively infected with it, or had recovered from it provided the deeply sampled blood TCRbeta repertoires that made up the dataset. The repertoires were released in a freely available public database meant as a resource for research on the immune response to SARS-CoV-2. Samples were obtained from the ongoing ImmuneRACE study (first 160 participants) and from over a thousand subjects provided by 6 global collaborators. A de-identified subject ID, COVID-19 status, age in years and sex were almost always included in the sample metadata. Where available, HLA class I and class II types were obtained from metadata supplied by the sample provider rather than from assay-based typing. Study-wide findings and limitations: The quantity of clinical and demographic metadata differed by source and by participant and was supplied without curation.

The immunoSEQ Assay, a bias-controlled multiplex PCR, was used to amplify TCRbeta CDR3 regions from genomic DNA. In the authors' own workflow: The number of nucleated cells in each sample was estimated from the amplification of reference gene primers within the assay. To quantify the absolute abundance of each unique TCRbeta CDR3 rearrangement, sequence reads were collapsed and filtered. Productive Simpson clonality was computed per sample as the square root of Simpson's diversity index over productive rearrangements. Entries here come from immuneACCESS through TCRdb and include only in-frame sequences with V and J called. Some clones fail to appear in such tables; in the studies checked, an unresolved V gene covers under half of the shortfall, and the cause of the remainder is unknown. For V, J and clone size, that table is used; D and trimming come from the DNA. The sample table shows roughly 68,000 clones, and about 88% are seen once. The ten largest clonotypes hold 4.5% to 5% of the sample.

Turning to this clone: The antigen it recognizes is unknown. No much larger clonotype is one base removed from it; base qualities were not supplied.

Spanning cysteine to phenylalanine, the CDR3 consists of 16 amino acids. The retained sequence is limited to the CDR3, 48 bases, with the frame set at the first base. Each collaborating institution followed its own protocols to collect whole blood in K2EDTA tubes. For TCRbeta analysis, collaborators shipped samples as frozen whole blood, isolated PBMCs, or DNA extracted from either of those sample types. Material for sequencing was peripheral blood. The chain uses TRBV21-1 and TRBJ2-5; the table's TRBD1 call for D was not verified on the DNA. TRBV21-1 constitutes a pseudogene. The origin of this receptor is a woman between 45 and 65 years old with active COVID-19. The DNA reads TGTGCCAGCAGCATTCATCAGGGACAGAAAGAAGAGACCCAGTACTTC. Protein translation: CASSIHQGQKEETQYF.